The clone carrying this T cell receptor beta chain was counted at least ten times. Its target is not known. This CDR3 spans 13 amino acids. The germline V gene has CDR1 LGHDT and CDR2 YNNKEL (reference sequence). Trimming stripped 1 base from V and 1 base from J, with 5 bases between. These data come from a study of T cells after yellow fever vaccination. Study background: Where fractions had low cell numbers, libraries were prepared from them with the SMART-Seq v4 Ultra Low Input RNA kit.

Study conclusions and caveats: Only a minor proportion of clonotypes was detected across both CD4 and CD8 compartments. Abundant clonotypes from the bulk population could get into FACS-sorted repertoires as contaminants. Reappearance after the booster was seen for most primary-vaccination clones, at 96% CD4 and around 90% CD8.

TCRdb re-called the 5' RACE reads with MiXCR, one entry per CDR3 protein. The sample holds under 300,000 distinct CDR3 sequences; about 7% are singletons and the top ten take approximately 0.87%. The V gene is TRBV3-1, the J gene TRBJ2-7; D gene ambiguous. The sample here was CD4+ T cells sorted from PBMCs, taken 15 days after the yellow fever booster vaccination. This TCR derives from a man aged 30 to 45 who received the YFV17D yellow fever vaccine. The CDR3 nucleotides are TGTGCCAGCAGCCAAGGACGATCCTACGAGCAGTACTTC. Its translation: CASSQGRSYEQYF.